The TCR beta chain under discussion was sequenced for a study of metastatic and nonmetastatic thyroid tumors. Study-wide results and caveats: Benign nodules reportedly had significantly lower TCR beta diversity than malignant thyroid tumors in blood and tumor.

TCRdb reprocessed the PCR reads via MiXCR. The sample carries about 20,000 clones, about 32% recorded once. Concerning this clone: Its antigen remains unidentified. The junction departs from germline at one end; a sequencing error may be responsible.

Each patient came to thyroid surgery without any prior treatment (of any kind). CDR3 size: 13 residues. Germline assignment: CDR1 SGHRS and CDR2 YFSETQ. This chain connects TRBV5-1 to TRBJ1-5; no clear D gene. Source material: tumor tissue. The receptor's source is a male donor with papillary thyroid cancer or a benign thyroid nodule (not recorded which). Some clones in this sample may be carry-over from other donors' samples. The CDR3 spells CASSLPVNQPQDF. The DNA for the CDR3 is TGCGCCAGCAGCTTGCCGGTTAATCAGCCCCAGGATTTT.